Below, 31 T cell receptor beta chains from the same sample are listed, as sequenced in a study of cytomegalovirus exposure and HLA in healthy donors. The primer mix had 60 Vbeta and 13 Jbeta primers. Only in-frame clones appear in the TCRdb table, and some are missing; sequencing was by immunoSEQ multiplex PCR. The table shows roughly 140,000 clones, with less than 90% occurring only once. What was sequenced was PBMCs. These receptors were taken from a boy aged 2 to 9 in good health and CMV-seronegative.

This clone came up a few times. The chain has TRBV10-3 and TRBJ2-7; weak D call: TRBD1 (5 bases). Germline CDR1 and CDR2: ENHRY and SYGVKD. There are 13 residues in the CDR3. The germline V and J ends were trimmed by 11 bases and 1 base, with 15 bases remaining between them. Here the CDR3 DNA reads TGTGCCGTCCGACCAGGGTCATCCTACGAGCAGTACTTC. Translation gives CAVRPGSSYEQYF.

The V gene is TRBV28, the J gene TRBJ2-1, with TRBD2 matching 9 bases. Germline V gives CDR1 MDHEN, CDR2 SYDVKM. This CDR3 has 19 residues. V shed 2 bases and J 13 bases; nucleotides not matched to a gene: 24. This CDR3 is CASSLIFRGGRASRISQFF. The CDR3 DNA follows: TGTGCCAGCAGTTTAATTTTTCGTGGCGGGAGGGCCTCCCGGATCTCCCAGTTCTTC.

The chain joins TRBV7-2 to TRBJ2-1; no clear D. The germline V gene encodes CDR1 SGHTA and CDR2 FQGNSA. This CDR3 comprises 14 residues. Trimming removed 2 bases at V and 7 bases at J, with 12 bases between. The chain's CDR3 is CASSLSPLGNEQFF. The CDR3 DNA follows: TGTGCCAGCAGCTTATCCCCTCTAGGTAATGAGCAGTTCTTC. Looking up the rest from reference TRBV7-2 and TRBJ2-1 gives the full variable domain: GAGVSQSPSNKVTEKGKDVELRCDPISGHTALYWYRQSLGQGLEFLIYFQGNSAPDKSGLPSDRFSAERTGGSVSTLTIQRTQQEDSAVYLCASSLSPLGNEQFFGPGTRLTVL.

This chain links TRBV27 with TRBJ2-4; D remains unclear. The CDR3 is made up of 16 amino acids. Trimming pared 1 base from V and 0 bases from J, leaving 10 bases between. Germline V lookup: CDR1 MNHEY, CDR2 SMNVEV (reference sequence). CDR3 residues: CASSLLSTIAKNIQYF. DNA of the CDR3: TGTGCCAGCAGTTTATTGTCCACTATAGCCAAAAACATTCAGTACTTC.

The table lists this clone with a count of one. The J gene is TRBJ2-7, the V gene TRBV7-9, with 9 bases fitting TRBD1. Germline V gives CDR1 SEHNR, CDR2 FQNEAQ (reference sequence). This CDR3 comprises 13 residues. V shed 5 bases and J 5 bases; nucleotides not matched to a gene: 4. DNA of the CDR3: TGTGCCAGCAGCGACTGGACAGGGGACGAGCAGTACTTC. It specifies CASSDWTGDEQYF.

This chain uses TRBV5-5 with TRBJ1-2; D remains unclear. There are 16 residues in the CDR3. Germline V gene data show CDR1 as SGHKS and CDR2 as YYEKEE (reference sequence). The V gene lost 4 bases and the J gene lost 7 bases, with 23 bases spanning the gap. The CDR3 sequence: CASSPDSSTSVRGYTF. CDR3 in DNA: TGTGCCAGCAGCCCCGATTCGTCGACATCCGTTCGTGGCTACACCTTC.

This clone was picked up one time. The sample contains more than one DNA sequence encoding this CDR3. The rearrangement uses TRBV7-6 and TRBJ1-1; D is undetermined. Germline loops: CDR1 SGHVS, CDR2 FNYEAQ. The V end was cut by 2 bases, the J end by 2 bases, with 6 bases between. This CDR3 is built from 13 residues. The CDR3 DNA reads TGTGCCAGCAGCTTAACGGGAAACACTGAAGCTTTCTTT. It encodes CASSLTGNTEAFF.

The chain joins TRBV5-1 to TRBJ2-3, with TRBD1 identical over 12 bases. CDR1 and CDR2 from the germline V gene are SGHRS and YFSETQ. The CDR3 is made up of 14 amino acids. J lost 4 bases, V lost 5 bases, and 2 bases had no gene match. CDR3 region: CASRGTGGPDTQYF. Here the CDR3 DNA reads TGCGCCAGCAGAGGGACAGGGGGCCCAGATACGCAGTATTTT.

The J gene is TRBJ2-1, the V gene TRBV11-2; 7 nucleotides match TRBD1. The germline V gene encodes CDR1 SGHAT and CDR2 FQNNGV. J was trimmed by 2 bases and V by 4 bases; bases with no gene match: 8. The CDR3 consists of 16 residues. The CDR3 loop is CASSSRTGSTYNEQFF. Here the CDR3 DNA reads TGTGCCAGCAGCTCCCGGACAGGATCTACCTACAATGAGCAGTTCTTC.

This chain joins TRBV2 and TRBJ2-5, with D possibly matching TRBD2 (5 bases). Between the trimmed V and J ends, which lost 6 bases and 0 bases, there was a span of 11 bases. The CDR3 has 14 residues. CDR1 SNHLY and CDR2 FYNNEI come from the germline V gene. The CDR3 sequence is CASSKDWNQETQYF. DNA of the CDR3: TGTGCCAGCAGCAAGGACTGGAACCAAGAGACCCAGTACTTC.

This chain connects TRBV4-1 to TRBJ1-6; D is unclear. The germline gives CDR1 MGHRA, CDR2 YSYEKL. Trimming stripped 1 base from V and 10 bases from J, with 5 bases between. The CDR3 contains 12 residues. The CDR3 sequence: CASSQGGSPLHF. The CDR3 DNA reads as TGCGCCAGCAGCCAAGGCGGCTCACCCCTCCACTTT.

The chain has TRBV5-1 and TRBJ1-3; D is ambiguous. The germline CDR1 and CDR2 sequences are SGHRS and YFSETQ. The CDR3 length is 15 residues. Trimming removed 4 bases from V and 8 bases from J, with 19 bases in between. CDR3 residues: CASSVPPATGDTIYF. CDR3 nucleotide sequence: TGCGCCAGCAGCGTCCCCCCGGCCACGGGAGACACCATATATTTT.

This clone was found many times. CDR3 region: CASSEVTGGADTQYF. In DNA, the CDR3 is TGTGCCAGCAGTGAAGTGACAGGGGGCGCAGATACGCAGTATTTT. The rearrangement joins TRBV6-1 to TRBJ2-3, with 10 positions matching TRBD1. Germline V gene sequence: CDR1 MNHNS, CDR2 SASEGT. The junction had 2 bases not matched to a gene; V was cut back by 1 base and J by 4 bases. The CDR3 totals 15 residues.

This chain links TRBV6-5 with TRBJ2-7; the D gene is possibly TRBD2 (7 bases). CDR3 size: 13 residues. CDR1 MNHEY and CDR2 SVGAGI come from the germline V gene. The ends were cut back, 11 bases at V and 6 bases at J, with 20 bases in the middle. The CDR3 reads CAGISGGMGEQYF. In nucleotides, the CDR3 is TGTGCCGGCATTTCGGGGGGCATGGGCGAGCAGTACTTC.

This clone was counted once. V gene TRBV28 combines with J gene TRBJ2-7; 11 positions agree with TRBD1. Trimming at V came to 2 bases and at J to 4 bases, leaving 4 bases not matched to a gene. CDR3 length equals 15 residues. Germline assignment: CDR1 MDHEN and CDR2 SYDVKM. CDR3: CASSLGTGGGYEQYF. The CDR3, as DNA: TGTGCCAGCAGTTTAGGGACAGGGGGGGGGTACGAGCAGTACTTC.

The genes are TRBV4-2 and TRBJ2-3; D is possibly TRBD2 (5 bases). The CDR3 length is 14 residues. Germline V CDR1 and CDR2: LGHNA, YNFKEQ. V was pared by 1 base and J by 4 bases, with 9 bases between. Here the CDR3 reads CASSQGDGADTQYF. For the CDR3, the DNA is TGTGCCAGCAGCCAAGGCGACGGGGCAGATACGCAGTATTTT.

This chain connects TRBV2 to TRBJ1-3; D remains unclear. The length of the CDR3 is 13 residues. Germline CDR1 SNHLY, CDR2 FYNNEI. Trimming cost V 8 bases and J 0 bases, with 8 bases left between them. DNA of the CDR3: TGTGCCAGCGAACGGAGCTCTGGAAACACCATATATTTT. The encoded protein is CASERSSGNTIYF. Full variable domain (remainder filled in from reference TRBV2 and TRBJ1-3): EPEVTQTPSHQVTQMGQEVILRCVPISNHLYFYWYRQILGQKVEFLVSFYNNEISEKSEIFDDQFSVERPDGSNFTLKIRSTKLEDSAMYFCASERSSGNTIYFGEGSWLTVV.

The chain combines TRBV30 with TRBJ1-1; D unresolved. Germline CDR1 reads GTSNPN; CDR2 reads SVGIG (reference sequence). The CDR3 is made up of 13 amino acids. Trimming took 0 bases from V and 6 from J, leaving 11 bases between them. The CDR3 is CAWSVDLRAEAFF. DNA of the CDR3: TGTGCCTGGAGTGTAGACCTTCGGGCTGAAGCTTTCTTT.

This clone is a singleton in its sample. The CDR3 region has the DNA TGCAGTGTCGAGCGGGGGGACGAAGCTTTCTTT. Translating gives CSVERGDEAFF. The J gene is TRBJ1-1, the V gene TRBV20-1; TRBD1 might be the D (5 bases). Germline CDR1 reads DFQATT; CDR2 reads SNEGSKA (reference sequence). The CDR3 has 11 amino acids. V was pared by 7 bases and J by 8 bases, with 14 bases between.

DNA for the CDR3: TGTGCCAGCAGTGCCGGGACTAGCGGGAGGGCTAGGGAGACCCAGTACTTC. Translating gives CASSAGTSGRARETQYF. The chain is built from TRBV6-1 and TRBJ2-5; 16 bases align to TRBD2. CDR3 length equals 17 residues. CDR1 is MNHNS and CDR2 is SASEGT in the germline V gene. The J segment lost 5 bases and the V segment lost 4 bases, leaving 7 bases of the junction unmatched.

The chain combines TRBV6-6 with TRBJ1-4, with TRBD1 as a possible D gene (5 bases). This CDR3 is built from 15 residues. The V end lost 5 bases, the J end lost 2 bases, and 12 bases lay between the germline ends. Germline loops: CDR1 MNHNY, CDR2 SVGAGI (reference sequence). CDR3 DNA: TGTGCCAGCAGTCGAACAGGAGTGACTAATGAAAAACTGTTTTTT. This translates into CASSRTGVTNEKLFF.

The rearrangement uses TRBV15 and TRBJ2-7; TRBD2 matches at 7 bases. The V gene end was trimmed by 3 bases and the J gene end by 4 bases; junction bases not matched to a gene: 3. The CDR3 covers 13 residues. Per the germline V gene, CDR1 is LNHNV and CDR2 is YYDKDF (reference sequence). The DNA for the CDR3 is TGTGCCACCAGCAGTAAAGCGGGGTACGAGCAGTACTTC. This sequence encodes CATSSKAGYEQYF.

This rearrangement joins TRBV5-8 to TRBJ2-1; D is possibly TRBD1 (6 bases). There are 16 residues in the CDR3. V lost 1 base, J lost 10 bases, and 21 bases lay in between. Germline V gives CDR1 SGHTS, CDR2 YDEGEE. This chain's CDR3 is CASSLFSPSARGEQFF. DNA of the CDR3: TGTGCCAGCAGCTTGTTCTCCCCCTCCGCAAGGGGGGAGCAGTTCTTC. The entire variable domain, with the rest obtained from reference TRBV5-8 and TRBJ2-1, is as follows: EAGVTQSPTHLIKTRGQQATLRCSPISGHTSVYWYQQALGLGLQFLLWYDEGEERNRGNFPPRFSGRQFPNYSSELNVNALELEDSALYLCASSLFSPSARGEQFFGPGTRLTVL.

The genes are TRBV29-1 and TRBJ2-5; perhaps TRBD2 as D (5 bases). Germline CDR1 is SQVTM and CDR2 is ANQGSEA. Trimming pared 7 bases from V and 4 bases from J, leaving 13 bases between. The CDR3 runs 12 residues. The CDR3: CSAGAVGETQYF. The CDR3 DNA follows: TGCAGCGCTGGAGCGGTCGGAGAGACCCAGTACTTC.

V gene TRBV2 combines with J gene TRBJ2-6; TRBD1 might be the D (6 bases). Trimming left V 5 bases short and J 5 bases short, with 13 bases between. Per the germline V gene, CDR1 is SNHLY and CDR2 is FYNNEI. The CDR3 contains 15 residues. The CDR3 nucleotides read TGTGCCAGCAGTCAGACAGGCAGTTGGGCCAACGTCCTGACTTTC. Encoded protein: CASSQTGSWANVLTF.

J is TRBJ2-3 and V is TRBV5-4, with a weak D call TRBD1 (5 bases). Deletions cut 3 bases from V and 6 bases from J, with 20 bases between. Germline CDR1 is SGHNT and CDR2 is YYREEE (reference sequence). The CDR3 loop spans 16 amino acids. CDR3 sequence: CASSSLDRRPYDTQYF. Here the CDR3 DNA reads TGTGCCAGCAGCTCCTTAGACAGACGTCCCTACGATACGCAGTATTTT. The entire variable domain, with the rest obtained from reference TRBV5-4 and TRBJ2-3, is as follows: ETGVTQSPTHLIKTRGQQVTLRCSSQSGHNTVSWYQQALGQGPQFIFQYYREEENGRGNFPPRFSGLQFPNYSSELNVNALELDDSALYLCASSSLDRRPYDTQYFGPGTRLTVL.

The chain joins TRBV7-3 to TRBJ2-2, with TRBD2 matching 12 bases. V lost 7 bases to trimming and J lost 0 bases; unmatched junction nucleotides: 9. The CDR3 totals 18 residues. CDR1 and CDR2 (germline): SGHTA, FQGTGA. The CDR3 loop is CASTYGTSGGTNTGELFF. The CDR3 bases are TGTGCCAGCACCTACGGAACTAGCGGGGGGACGAACACCGGGGAGCTGTTTTTT.

The sample holds a few counts of this clone. The rearrangement uses TRBV9 and TRBJ2-2; a weak D match, TRBD2 (6 bases). V dropped 3 bases and J dropped 0 bases, with 6 bases sitting between them. Germline V gene lookup returns CDR1 SGDLS and CDR2 YYNGEE. The length of the CDR3 is 14 residues. This CDR3 is CASSGLANTGELFF. The CDR3 coding sequence is TGTGCCAGCAGCGGACTAGCGAACACCGGGGAGCTGTTTTTT. Based on the CDR3 plus reference TRBV9 and TRBJ2-2, the full variable domain is DSGVTQTPKHLITATGQRVTLRCSPRSGDLSVYWYQQSLDQGLQFLIQYYNGEERAKGNILERFSAQQFPDLHSELNLSSLELGDSALYFCASSGLANTGELFFGEGSRLTVL.

The chain links TRBV11-3 to TRBJ2-5; tentatively, D is TRBD1 (5 bases). The J call could be wrong; TRBJ2-7 is a better fit for the DNA end. CDR3 length: 13 amino acids. The germline gives CDR1 SGHNT, CDR2 YENEEA. The CDR3 reads CASSSDSSYEQYF. In DNA, the CDR3 is TGTGCCAGCAGCTCCGACAGCTCCTACGAGCAGTACTTC.

This clone has a handful of counts. J is TRBJ2-7 and V is TRBV2, with a weak D call TRBD2 (5 bases). CDR1 is SNHLY, CDR2 FYNNEI, per germline. Trimming pared 7 bases from V and 2 bases from J, leaving 15 bases between. This CDR3 has 14 residues. The CDR3 bases are TGTGCCAGCATCAGAGATAGGGAGACCTACGAGCAGTACTTC. This codes for CASIRDRETYEQYF.

This clone has just a few counts. The rearrangement uses TRBV5-4 and TRBJ1-1, with D uncertain. The CDR3 consists of 14 residues. Germline CDR1 and CDR2: SGHNT and YYREEE (reference sequence). Trimming removed 1 base from V and 1 base from J, with 8 bases in between. In DNA, the CDR3 is TGTGCCAGCAGCTTGCAACAGCCGAACACTGAAGCTTTCTTT. It encodes CASSLQQPNTEAFF.